The 3 T cell receptor beta chains given below trace back to one sample, sequenced in a study of T cells in tuberculosis. Libraries were prepared by immunoSEQ multiplex PCR; TCRdb keeps only in-frame clonotypes and omits some of them. The sample has tens of thousands of clones; 97% are singletons. Sequencing input: PBMCs. These receptors originate from a donor between 10 and 35 years old with latent tuberculosis or without tuberculosis infection.

The chain has TRBV7-6 and TRBJ2-7; weak D call: TRBD1 (6 bases). Between the trimmed V and J ends, which lost 1 base and 3 bases, there was a span of 25 bases. CDR3 length: 19 residues. Germline-derived CDR1 and CDR2 are SGHVS and FNYEAQ. As DNA, the CDR3 is TGTGCCAGCAGCTTAGGCCCATCCATACCTGACAGGACAGTCTACGAGCAGTACTTC. Translating gives CASSLGPSIPDRTVYEQYF.

This chain uses TRBV2 with TRBJ2-7; 8 bases fit TRBD1. Trimming removed 4 bases from V and 0 bases from J; junction bases left unmatched: 11. Germline V lookup: CDR1 SNHLY, CDR2 FYNNEI. The CDR3 spans 17 residues. In nucleotides, the CDR3 is TGTGCCAGCAGTGTCCAGGGGGCGCGAAATGGCTCCTACGAGCAGTACTTC. Protein product: CASSVQGARNGSYEQYF.

The chain uses TRBV15 and TRBJ1-2; possibly TRBD1 for D (6 bases). This CDR3 region has 13 residues. Germline CDR1 LNHNV, CDR2 YYDKDF (reference sequence). Trimming pared 0 bases from V and 6 bases from J, leaving 8 bases between. This CDR3 reads CATSRDWTDGYTF. The CDR3 coding sequence is TGTGCCACCAGCAGAGACTGGACAGATGGCTACACCTTC. Full variable domain (rest looked up from reference TRBV15 and TRBJ1-2): DAMVIQNPRYQVTQFGKPVTLSCSQTLNHNVMYWYQQKSSQAPKLLFHYYDKDFNNEADTPDNFQSRRPNTSFCFLDIRSPGLGDTAMYLCATSRDWTDGYTFGSGTRLTVV.